The rows below give T cell receptor beta chains drawn from one sample of a study of OX40 agonist ivuxolimab in advanced cancers. Sequencing used immunoSEQ multiplex PCR; TCRdb keeps in-frame clones, though not all of them. The table lists about 73,000 clones, around 84% of them singletons. The source material was CD4+ or CD8+ T cells sorted from blood, sampled in a trial of the OX40 agonist ivuxolimab. The receptors shown here come from an adult with an advanced solid tumor such as melanoma, head and neck, liver or kidney cancer. Both conserved end residues are part of each CDR3. D genes are given only for firm matches. The size field is filled for only some rows; it gives once, few, many or a size class.

D: NA; J: TRBJ1-2; size: NA; V: TRBV27; DNA: TGTGCCAGCAGTTGGGGGGTTGACTATGGCTACACCTTC; CDR3: CASSWGVDYGYTF
D: TRBD2; J: TRBJ2-3; size: NA; V: TRBV5-4; DNA: TGTGCCAGCAGCCCCTCAAAAAGCGGGGGGACAGATACGCAGTATTTT; CDR3: CASSPSKSGGTDTQYF
D: NA; J: TRBJ1-5; size: NA; V: TRBV7-9; DNA: TGTGCCAGCAGCTTATCGACAGGAAATCAGCCCCAGCATTTT; CDR3: CASSLSTGNQPQHF
D: TRBD2; J: TRBJ2-5; size: once; V: TRBV6-6; DNA: TGTGCCAGCAGACCGAGCGGGGTTGAAGAGACCCAGTACTTC; CDR3: CASRPSGVEETQYF
D: TRBD1; J: TRBJ1-6; size: NA; V: TRBV5-1; DNA: TGCGCCAGCAGCCTTGGGACAGGGGTATCCCTCCACTTT; CDR3: CASSLGTGVSLHF
D: NA; J: TRBJ1-2; size: NA; V: TRBV6-5; DNA: TGTGCCAGCAGCGGTACCGGGACCGCGAGCTATGGCTACACCTTC; CDR3: CASSGTGTASYGYTF
D: NA; J: TRBJ2-1; size: once; V: TRBV29-1; DNA: TGCAGCGTTGAAGGGGAGGACTTCTCCTACAATGAGCAGTTCTTC; CDR3: CSVEGEDFSYNEQFF
D: NA; J: TRBJ2-7; size: NA; V: TRBV29-1; DNA: TGCAGCGGTGTCGGGAGCTACGAGCAGTACTTC; CDR3: CSGVGSYEQYF
D: NA; J: TRBJ1-3; size: NA; V: TRBV19; DNA: TGTGCCAGTAGTTATGGTCAGGGCAGAGCTGGAAACACCATATATTTT; CDR3: CASSYGQGRAGNTIYF
D: TRBD2; J: TRBJ2-5; size: NA; V: TRBV10-3; DNA: TGTGCCATCAGTCCGGGAGGCGATAGGGGAGAGACCCAGTACTTC; CDR3: CAISPGGDRGETQYF
D: NA; J: TRBJ2-1; size: NA; V: TRBV28; DNA: TGTGCCAGCAGTCCAGCAGGGACGGGGAATGAGCAGTTCTTC; CDR3: CASSPAGTGNEQFF
D: NA; J: TRBJ1-2; size: NA; V: TRBV27; DNA: TGTGCCAGCAGTTTATCGCTGTCGCAGGGCTATGGCTACACCTTC; CDR3: CASSLSLSQGYGYTF
D: NA; J: TRBJ2-5; size: NA; V: TRBV5-1; DNA: TGCGCCAGCAGCAGAGGGGTCCGGGAGACCCAGTACTTC; CDR3: CASSRGVRETQYF
D: NA; J: TRBJ2-6; size: NA; V: TRBV5-1; DNA: TGCGCCAGCAGCCCTATCTCAACTCAAAGCTCTGGGGCCAACGTCCTGACTTTC; CDR3: CASSPISTQSSGANVLTF
D: NA; J: TRBJ1-2; size: NA; V: TRBV5-8; DNA: TGTGCCAGCAGCTTGGACAGGGATTATGGCTACACCTTC; CDR3: CASSLDRDYGYTF